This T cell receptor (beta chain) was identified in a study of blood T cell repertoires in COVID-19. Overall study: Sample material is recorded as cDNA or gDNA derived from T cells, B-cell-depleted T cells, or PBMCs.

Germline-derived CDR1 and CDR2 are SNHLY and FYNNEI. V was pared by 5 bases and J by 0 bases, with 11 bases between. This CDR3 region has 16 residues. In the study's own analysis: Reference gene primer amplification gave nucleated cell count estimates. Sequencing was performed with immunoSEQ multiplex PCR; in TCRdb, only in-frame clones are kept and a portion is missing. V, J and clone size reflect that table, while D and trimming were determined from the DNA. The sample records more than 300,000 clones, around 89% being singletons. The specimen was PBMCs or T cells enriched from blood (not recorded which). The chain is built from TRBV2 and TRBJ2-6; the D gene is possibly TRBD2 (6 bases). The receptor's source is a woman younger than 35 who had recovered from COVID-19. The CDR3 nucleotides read TGTGCCAGCAGTCGGGCGGGGAACTCTGGGGCCAACGTCCTGACTTTC. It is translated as CASSRAGNSGANVLTF.